Given below is one T cell receptor beta chain in context. This sample was included in a study of T cell changes during pregnancy in multiple sclerosis. This CDR3 comprises 13 residues. V trimming: 9 bases; J trimming: 5 bases; junction bases outside the gene matches: 6. Per germline, CDR1 SGHVS and CDR2 FQNEAQ. Only in-frame clones appear in the TCRdb table, and some are missing; sequencing was by immunoSEQ multiplex PCR. Among around 80,000 clones listed, about 90% were seen once. Sequenced material: peripheral blood, taken before pregnancy. This receptor was taken from a female donor with multiple sclerosis, enrolled in a pregnancy study. The chain joins TRBV7-8 to TRBJ2-2; 7 bases map to TRBD2. The CDR3 DNA reads TGTGCCAGTATCTTCGGGGGGACCGGGGAGCTGTTTTTT. Its translation is CASIFGGTGELFF.